This entry lists 15 T cell receptor beta chains sequenced from one sample in a study of cytotoxic CD8 clonotypes in ibrutinib-treated CLL. Only in-frame clones appear in the TCRdb table, and some are missing; sequencing was by immunoSEQ multiplex PCR. The data show roughly 38,000 clones, with nearly 50% seen just once and 15% to 20% held by the top ten. The sample was PBMCs, taken before ibrutinib treatment. These receptors originate from a human donor with chronic lymphocytic leukemia.

This clone appeared a few times. The CDR3 DNA sequence: TGTGCCAGCAGCCCACCAGGACGGGGCTACGAGCAGTACTTC. Amino acid sequence: CASSPPGRGYEQYF. The V and J genes are TRBV7-6 and TRBJ2-7, with D tentatively TRBD2 (5 bases). Germline CDR1 is SGHVS and CDR2 is FNYEAQ. Deletions cut 5 bases from V and 3 bases from J, with 14 bases between. The CDR3 contains 14 residues. Together with reference TRBV7-6 and TRBJ2-7, the CDR3 gives the full variable domain: GAGVSQSPRYKVTKRGQDVALRCDPISGHVSLYWYRQALGQGPEFLTYFNYEAQQDKSGLPNDRFSAERPEGSISTLTIQRTEQRDSAMYRCASSPPGRGYEQYFGPGTRLTVT.

The V gene is TRBV19, the J gene TRBJ2-5; D perhaps matches TRBD1 (5 bases). The length of the CDR3 is 14 residues. The ends were cut back, 3 bases at V and 4 bases at J, with 12 bases in the middle. Germline values: CDR1 LNHDA, CDR2 SQIVND (reference sequence). CDR3 bases: TGTGCCAGTAGTATCGCAGGGTACGGAGAGACCCAGTACTTC. Translating gives CASSIAGYGETQYF.

This sequence joins TRBV7-2 and TRBJ2-2, with TRBD2 identical over 7 bases. The ends lost 8 bases at V and 5 bases at J; junction bases unmatched: 8. This CDR3 is built from 14 residues. CDR1 and CDR2 from the germline V gene are SGHTA and FQGNSA. This CDR3 is CASSPWEGTGELFF. The CDR3 DNA sequence: TGTGCCAGCTCCCCTTGGGAGGGAACCGGGGAGCTGTTTTTT.

The chain uses TRBV25-1 and TRBJ1-2; no reliable D call. V lost 4 bases and J lost 6, with 6 bases in between. The length of the CDR3 is 11 residues. Germline lookup yields CDR1 MGHDK and CDR2 SYGVNS. This chain's CDR3 is CASSVGHGYTF. CDR3 DNA sequence: TGTGCCAGCAGTGTTGGCCATGGCTACACCTTC.

The chain recombines TRBV18 with TRBJ1-3; TRBD1 is a possible D gene (5 bases). V gave up 1 base and J gave up 1 base, with 14 bases separating them. Germline V gene sequence: CDR1 KGHSH, CDR2 LQKENI. The CDR3 runs to 17 residues. The CDR3 sequence: CASSPQGRSDSGNTIYF. In DNA form, the CDR3 reads TGTGCCAGCTCACCACAGGGACGCTCCGATTCTGGAAACACCATATATTTT. The variable domain in full, completed from reference TRBV18 and TRBJ1-3, reads NAGVMQNPRHLVRRRGQEARLRCSPMKGHSHVYWYRQLPEEGLKFMVYLQKENIIDESGMPKERFSAEFPKEGPSILRIQQVVRGDSAAYFCASSPQGRSDSGNTIYFGEGSWLTVV.

V gene TRBV9 combines with J gene TRBJ1-4; no clear D gene. Per germline, CDR1 SGDLS and CDR2 YYNGEE. This CDR3 has 14 amino acids. Trimming removed 4 bases at V and 7 bases at J, with 14 bases between. The CDR3 here is CASSSGGIGEKLFF. The CDR3 DNA reads TGTGCCAGCAGCTCAGGTGGTATCGGTGAAAAACTGTTTTTT.

This clone turned up a few times. This chain connects TRBV10-1 to TRBJ2-3, with D hard to call. V lost 4 bases and J 6 bases, leaving 11 bases between the germline ends. Germline CDR1 reads WNHNN; CDR2 reads SYGVQD (reference sequence). The CDR3 covers 13 residues. The CDR3 DNA reads TGCGCCAGCAGTGCTCGTGGGCAGGATACGCAGTATTTT. This codes for CASSARGQDTQYF.

This clone showed up just a few times. The J gene is TRBJ1-5, the V gene TRBV6-6, with 8 bases fitting TRBD1. Germline V gives CDR1 MNHNY, CDR2 SVGAGI (reference sequence). V lost 1 base and J lost 5; bases outside the gene matches: 4. The CDR3 is 15 amino acids. CDR3 protein: CASSYFNRGDQPQHF. CDR3 nucleotide sequence: TGTGCCAGCAGTTACTTCAACAGGGGGGATCAGCCCCAGCATTTT.

In this sample, this clone turned up a few times. The rearrangement joins TRBV28 to TRBJ1-2; D unclear. The CDR3 extends over 15 amino acids. Germline CDR1 is MDHEN and CDR2 is SYDVKM. The ends were cut back, 5 bases at V and 4 bases at J, with 17 bases in the middle. The CDR3 coding sequence is TGTGCCAGCAGTCCATCCCAGGTGACCATCTATGGCTACACCTTC. This translates into CASSPSQVTIYGYTF.

This sequence joins TRBV6-1 and TRBJ2-7; a possible D gene is TRBD1 (6 bases). This CDR3 has 16 amino acids. Trimming shortened V by 2 bases and J by 0 bases, and 14 bases separated the two germline ends. Germline CDR1 reads MNHNS; CDR2 reads SASEGT. CDR3 amino acids: CASSEPGQGFSYEQYF. The CDR3 DNA is TGTGCCAGCAGTGAACCGGGACAAGGGTTCTCCTACGAGCAGTACTTC.

There are many counts of this clone. The chain recombines TRBV2 with TRBJ1-2; D not certain. V gave up 11 bases and J gave up 6 bases, with 16 bases separating them. Germline V gene lookup returns CDR1 SNHLY and CDR2 FYNNEI. The CDR3 spans 12 residues. As DNA, the CDR3 is TGTGCCTCGGCACAAGGATTTGATGGCTACACCTTC. Its protein product is CASAQGFDGYTF.

The rearrangement joins TRBV6-1 to TRBJ1-1; possible D gene TRBD1, 6 bases. The CDR3 totals 14 residues. Germline CDR1 reads MNHNS; CDR2 reads SASEGT. V was clipped by 7 bases and J by 3 bases, with 15 bases between them. CDR3 in amino acids: CASTLVRGDTEAFF. The CDR3 DNA follows: TGTGCCAGCACCCTCGTGAGGGGGGACACTGAAGCTTTCTTT.

This clone appeared a few times. The chain recombines TRBV5-4 with TRBJ2-7, with D maybe TRBD2 (5 bases). The CDR3 runs 14 residues. Germline V gene sequence: CDR1 SGHNT, CDR2 YYREEE (reference sequence). Trimming took off 0 bases at V and 3 bases at J, with 10 bases between the two ends. The CDR3 bases are TGTGCCAGCAGCTTGGGTGTGGCGGGCTACGAGCAGTACTTC. Residues: CASSLGVAGYEQYF.

This chain joins TRBV11-1 and TRBJ2-7; D unclear. V gave up 3 bases and J gave up 6 bases, with 12 bases separating them. The CDR3 extends over 13 amino acids. Germline-derived CDR1 and CDR2 are SGHAT and FQDESV (reference sequence). CDR3 nucleotide sequence: TGTGCCAGCAGCTTTCCTGGCGTTCCCGAGCAGTACTTC. This sequence encodes CASSFPGVPEQYF.

The chain is built from TRBV11-1 and TRBJ2-6; possibly TRBD1 for D (5 bases). Looked up from germline, CDR1 is SGHAT and CDR2 is FQDESV (reference sequence). Trimming shortened V by 4 bases and J by 0 bases, and 10 bases separated the two germline ends. This CDR3 has 16 amino acids. The CDR3 DNA reads TGTGCCAGCAGCTGGGGCCGTATCTCTGGGGCCAACGTCCTGACTTTC. Amino acid sequence: CASSWGRISGANVLTF.